Reported below is one T cell receptor (beta chain). Its antigen is currently unknown. Treatment noted: approximately nine-day PBMC culture with coronavirus spike peptide pools or control peptides (ViraFEST assay). In the ViraFEST assay, peptide-pool expansion preceded TCR sequencing of expanded clonotypes. Wells that each held 2 million or so PBMCs were cultured with around 9.9 IU/ml IL-2 and approximately 10 ug/ml peptide pools. The data originate from a study of vaccination and CD4 T cells after COVID-19. Study at large: The authors used overlapping spike peptides from SARS-CoV-2, HCoV-NL63, HCoV-OC43 and HCoV-229E to stimulate cells.

Germline assignment: CDR1 MDHEN and CDR2 SYDVKM. V shed 3 bases and J 3 bases; nucleotides not matched to a gene: 10. The CDR3 contains 17 residues. Cultured CD4+ T cell DNA was sequenced using the Oncomine TCR Beta short-read assay. TCRdb re-called the PCR reads with MiXCR, one entry per CDR3 protein. The repertoire has around 21,000 distinct CDR3 sequences, around 48% of them found once; the top ten carry roughly 2.5%. This TCR derives from a human donor who had recovered from COVID-19. Material: CD4+ T cells from blood, cultured in vitro, obtained after SARS-CoV-2 vaccination. The chain links TRBV28 to TRBJ1-3; 8 bases line up with TRBD1. Written as DNA, the CDR3 is TGTGCCAGCAGTTTCCCATCGACAGGGGTACTTGGAAACACCATATATTTT. As protein: CASSFPSTGVLGNTIYF.